This T cell receptor beta chain derives from a study of blood T cells in healthy people across ages. A sample-barcoded 5' primer and a J-beta primer mix were used in a second PCR of roughly 7 to 12 cycles. Paired-end reads containing CDR3 totaled no fewer than 3 million for each sample. TCRdb reprocessed the 5' RACE reads with MiXCR, giving one entry per CDR3 protein. The table includes roughly 1.7 million distinct CDR3 sequences, almost 35% detected once. V gave up 6 bases and J gave up 0 bases, with 15 bases separating them. The germline CDR1 and CDR2 sequences are SNHLY and FYNNEI. This CDR3 is built from 16 residues.

V and J are TRBV2 and TRBJ2-1, with D tentatively TRBD1 (6 bases). The clonotype was recovered from a woman aged 25 to 45 in good health. Specimen: blood. In nucleotides, the CDR3 is TGTGCCAGCAGCCCACAGGGCACGGGCTCCTACAATGAGCAGTTCTTC. It is translated as CASSPQGTGSYNEQFF.